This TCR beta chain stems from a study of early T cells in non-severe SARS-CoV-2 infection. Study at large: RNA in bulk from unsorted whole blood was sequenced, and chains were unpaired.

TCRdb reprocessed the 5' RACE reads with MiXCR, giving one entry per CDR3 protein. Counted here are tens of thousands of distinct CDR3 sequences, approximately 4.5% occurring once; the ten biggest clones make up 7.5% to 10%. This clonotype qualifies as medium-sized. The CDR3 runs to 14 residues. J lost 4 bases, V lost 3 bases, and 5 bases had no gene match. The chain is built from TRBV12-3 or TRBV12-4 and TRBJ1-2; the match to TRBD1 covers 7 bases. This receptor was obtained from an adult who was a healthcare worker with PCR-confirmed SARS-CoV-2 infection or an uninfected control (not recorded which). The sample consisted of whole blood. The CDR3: CASSLAGTVYGYTF. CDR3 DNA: TGTGCCAGCAGTTTGGCCGGGACAGTCTATGGCTACACCTTC.